This TCR beta chain came from a study of T cells in Graves' hyperthyroidism and ophthalmopathy. Germline CDR1 MNHNS, CDR2 SASEGT. The CDR3 runs to 16 residues. Trimming left V 8 bases short and J 3 bases short, with 22 bases between. This clonotype came up many times. Regions amplified from RNA transcripts were the TCR beta CDR3 regions. The primer set for the first-round RT-PCR of the TCR CDR3 was HTBI. TCRdb called the multiplex PCR reads again in MiXCR, with one record for every CDR3 protein. The sample lists about 380,000 distinct CDR3 sequences; roughly 20% were seen once. The TCR sequence derives from a man between 18 and 29 years old with Graves' ophthalmopathy. The chain employs TRBV6-1 and TRBJ1-1; D is possibly TRBD1 (6 bases). The sequenced sample consisted of blood. The CDR3 spells CASPSPRGGPDTEAFF. CDR3 in DNA: TGTGCCAGCCCTTCACCCCGAGGGGGGCCGGACACTGAAGCTTTCTTT.